This T cell receptor (beta chain) was retrieved from a study of blood T cell repertoires in COVID-19 (dated by TCRdb to 2020 to 2021). With regard to the full study: Samples from collaborators originated in the United States, Italy and Spain and spanned both the acute and convalescent phases of COVID-19. The prospective study material was composed of cDNA or gDNA derived from T cells, B-cell-depleted T cells, or PBMCs. Samples were obtained from the ongoing ImmuneRACE study (first 160 participants) and from approximately 1,200 subjects provided by 6 global collaborators. The repertoires were released in a freely available public database meant as a resource for research on the immune response to SARS-CoV-2. The sample metadata nearly always contained a de-identified subject ID, COVID-19 status, age in years and sex. Deeply sampled blood TCRbeta repertoires from subjects exposed to, actively infected with, or recovered from COVID-19 were included in the dataset. Where available, HLA class I and class II types were obtained from metadata supplied by the sample provider rather than from assay-based typing. Points the paper makes about the study in general: Clinical and demographic metadata were provided uncurated, with the amount varying by source and participant.

Reading the germline V gene gives CDR1 SNHLY and CDR2 FYNNEI. From V the trimming removes 6 bases and from J it removes 5 bases, while the gene matches leave 9 bases of the junction unaccounted for. The CDR3, cysteine through phenylalanine, is 16 amino acids long. Just CDR3 DNA is preserved here, 48 bases in frame from base 1. Each collaborating institution followed its own protocols to collect whole blood in K2EDTA tubes. Collaborator samples were shipped for TCRbeta analysis as frozen whole blood, isolated PBMCs, or DNA extracted from either sample type. For this clone: Its specific antigen is unknown. No quality values exist for individual bases; no much larger clone is one base distant.

The immunoSEQ Assay, a bias-controlled multiplex PCR, was used to amplify TCRbeta CDR3 regions from genomic DNA. As for how the authors treated the data: The number of nucleated cells in each sample was estimated from the amplification of reference gene primers within the assay. To quantify the absolute abundance of each unique TCRbeta CDR3 rearrangement, sequence reads were collapsed and filtered. For each sample, productive Simpson clonality was calculated as the square root of Simpson's diversity index over productive rearrangements. TCRdb provides this immuneACCESS table in a form limited to in-frame rearrangements. Some clones are lacking; in checked studies, under half of them reflect an unresolved V gene, and why the rest are absent is not known. V and J calls and clone size come straight from that table; D and trimming were deduced from the DNA. This sample gives around 300,000 clones in total; around four fifths of them show up just once. Of the sample, 4.1% falls within the top ten clones.

The receptor chain draws on TRBV2 and TRBJ2-5; a stretch of 13 junction bases matches TRBD2. This TCR was recovered from a woman aged 45-65 years with active or convalescent COVID-19. The sample was peripheral blood. The sequenced DNA is TGTGCCAGCAGCGCCAGGACTAGCGGGAGATTTGAGACCCAGTACTTC. Translation gives CASSARTSGRFETQYF.